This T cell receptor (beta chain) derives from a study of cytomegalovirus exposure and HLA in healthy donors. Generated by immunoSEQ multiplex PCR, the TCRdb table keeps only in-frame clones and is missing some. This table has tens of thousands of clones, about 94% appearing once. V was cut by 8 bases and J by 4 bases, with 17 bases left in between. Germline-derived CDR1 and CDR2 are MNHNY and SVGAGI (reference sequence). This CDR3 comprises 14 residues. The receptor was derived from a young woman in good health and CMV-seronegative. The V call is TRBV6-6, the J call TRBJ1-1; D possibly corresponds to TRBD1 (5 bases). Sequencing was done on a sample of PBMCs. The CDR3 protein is CASGREVGGTEAFF. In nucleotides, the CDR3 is TGTGCCAGCGGTAGGGAGGTTGGGGGCACTGAAGCTTTCTTT.